Listed below are T cell receptor beta chains from one sample, sequenced in a study of blood T cell repertoires in COVID-19. Generated by immunoSEQ multiplex PCR, the TCRdb table keeps only in-frame clones and is missing some. Found here are roughly 120,000 clones, roughly 85% of them singletons; the top ten hold 2% to 2.5%. Sequences were obtained from peripheral blood. Source of these receptors: a man between 25 and 39 years old with acute or convalescent COVID-19. Both conserved end residues are part of each CDR3. D genes are given only for firm matches. Clone size is not always given. Where it is, it says once, few, many or a class for expanded clones.

abundance	v_gene	j_gene	d_gene	CDR3nt	CDR3aa
.	TRBV6-5	TRBJ2-5	.	TGTGCCAGCAGTTATTCCTCAGAAGAGACCCAGTACTTC	CASSYSSEETQYF
.	TRBV5-1	TRBJ1-4	TRBD1	TGCGCCAGCAGCTTGGGTTCGACAGGGCAGGGTGAAAAACTGTTTTTT	CASSLGSTGQGEKLFF
.	TRBV19	TRBJ1-1	.	TGTGCCAGTAGTGTCCCAGGCCGTAACACTGAAGCTTTCTTT	CASSVPGRNTEAFF
.	TRBV3-1/TRBV3-2	TRBJ1-1	.	TGTGCCAGCAGCCGACATTCAGGGGTTACGAACACTGAAGCTTTCTTT	CASSRHSGVTNTEAFF
.	TRBV19	TRBJ2-1	.	TGTGCCAGTAGTCGGAGCAATGAGCAGTTCTTC	CASSRSNEQFF
.	TRBV7-6	TRBJ1-1	.	TGTGCCAGCAGCTTAGGGACGGGCAGAGGGTACACTGAAGCTTTCTTT	CASSLGTGRGYTEAFF
once	TRBV7-9	TRBJ1-3	TRBD1	TGTGCCAGCAGCCCGCGGGACAGTTACTCAAGGAACACCATATATTTT	CASSPRDSYSRNTIYF
.	TRBV2	TRBJ2-7	TRBD2	TGTGCCAGCAGTCGGGACTACTCCTACGAGCAGTACTTC	CASSRDYSYEQYF
.	TRBV7-3	TRBJ1-2	.	TGTGCCAGCAGCTTAATGGGGGGGACCGACTATGGCTACACCTTC	CASSLMGGTDYGYTF
.	TRBV10-1	TRBJ1-6	.	TGCGCCAGCAGTTCCACGGAGCATAATTCACCCCTCCACTTT	CASSSTEHNSPLHF
once	TRBV5-1	TRBJ2-3	TRBD2	TGCGCCAGCAGCTTGGGTGTGGCGGGAGGGGAAGATACGCAGTATTTT	CASSLGVAGGEDTQYF
.	TRBV5-6	TRBJ2-7	.	TGTGCCAGCAGCTTAAGGCTAGAAGTCTCCTACGAGCAGTACTTC	CASSLRLEVSYEQYF
.	TRBV29-1	TRBJ1-2	TRBD1	TGCAGCGCGGGATCTGGGACAGTCCATGGCTACACCTTC	CSAGSGTVHGYTF
many	TRBV3-1/TRBV3-2	TRBJ2-1	TRBD2	TGTGCCAGCAGCCAAGTCTTGGGACTAGCGGGATTCAGCTCCTACAATGAGCAGTTCTTC	CASSQVLGLAGFSSYNEQFF
.	TRBV6-5	TRBJ1-1	TRBD1	TGTGCCAGCAGAGACAGGGGGAAGACTGAAGCTTTCTTT	CASRDRGKTEAFF
.	TRBV6-2/TRBV6-3	TRBJ1-5	TRBD1	TGTGCCAGCAGTTACACCCCAGACAGGGCCCAGCCCCAGCATTTT	CASSYTPDRAQPQHF
few	TRBV7-2	TRBJ2-2	TRBD2	TGTGCCAGCAGCTTAGCAGGGACTAGCGGGAGCGGCGGGGAGCTGTTTTTT	CASSLAGTSGSGGELFF